Described below is a single T cell receptor (beta chain) sequence and its context. Data came from immunoSEQ multiplex PCR; TCRdb stores just in-frame clones and leaves some out. Of just under 65,000 clones detected, 85% to 95% appear once; the ten largest clones hold 7%. This sample is drawn from a study of cytomegalovirus exposure and HLA in healthy donors. The donors were members of the validation cohort comprising over a hundred subjects, separate from the roughly 650-subject first cohort. V lost 2 bases to trimming and J lost 6 bases; unmatched junction nucleotides: 6. The CDR3 covers 13 residues. CDR1 and CDR2 (germline): GTSNPN, SVGIG (reference sequence).

The sequence derives from a woman aged 18-30 years in good health and CMV-seropositive. The J gene is TRBJ1-2, the V gene TRBV30; TRBD1 agrees at 7 bases. Sample: PBMCs. DNA for the CDR3: TGTGCCTGGAGTATCAGGGGGAGCGATGGCTACACCTTC. Its protein is CAWSIRGSDGYTF.